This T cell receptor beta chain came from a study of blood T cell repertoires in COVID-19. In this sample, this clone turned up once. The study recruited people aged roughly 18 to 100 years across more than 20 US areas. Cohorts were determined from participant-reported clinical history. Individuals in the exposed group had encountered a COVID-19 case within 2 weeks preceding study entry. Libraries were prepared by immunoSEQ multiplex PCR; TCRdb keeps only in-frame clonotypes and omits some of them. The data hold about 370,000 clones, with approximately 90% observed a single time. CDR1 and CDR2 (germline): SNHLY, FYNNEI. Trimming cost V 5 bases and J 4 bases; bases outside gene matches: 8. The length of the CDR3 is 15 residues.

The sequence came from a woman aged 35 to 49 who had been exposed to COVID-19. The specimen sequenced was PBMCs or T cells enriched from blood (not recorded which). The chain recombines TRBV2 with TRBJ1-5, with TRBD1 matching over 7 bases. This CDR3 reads CASSTLRDRNQPQHF. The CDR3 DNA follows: TGTGCCAGCAGTACCCTCCGGGACAGAAATCAGCCCCAGCATTTT.